This T cell receptor beta chain was profiled in a study of blood T cell repertoires in COVID-19. Original methodology: Amplification of reference gene primers was used by the study to estimate nucleated cell counts. Assay used: immunoSEQ multiplex PCR; TCRdb lists only in-frame clones, some missing. V, J and clone size are those of that table, while D and trimming were read from the DNA. The sample lists 150,000 to 200,000 clones, around 75% occurring once. The CDR3 runs to 15 residues. Trimming removed 0 bases at V and 4 bases at J, with 10 bases between. CDR1 is LGHNA, CDR2 YSLEER, per germline. The table lists this clone with a few counts.

Material: peripheral blood. The origin of this receptor is a woman aged 40-49 years with COVID-19, enrolled during active disease. The rearrangement uses TRBV4-3 and TRBJ1-3; TRBD1 might be the D (5 bases). The CDR3 protein is CASSQDQGVGNTIYF. The CDR3 nucleotides read TGCGCCAGCAGCCAAGATCAGGGCGTGGGAAACACCATATATTTT.